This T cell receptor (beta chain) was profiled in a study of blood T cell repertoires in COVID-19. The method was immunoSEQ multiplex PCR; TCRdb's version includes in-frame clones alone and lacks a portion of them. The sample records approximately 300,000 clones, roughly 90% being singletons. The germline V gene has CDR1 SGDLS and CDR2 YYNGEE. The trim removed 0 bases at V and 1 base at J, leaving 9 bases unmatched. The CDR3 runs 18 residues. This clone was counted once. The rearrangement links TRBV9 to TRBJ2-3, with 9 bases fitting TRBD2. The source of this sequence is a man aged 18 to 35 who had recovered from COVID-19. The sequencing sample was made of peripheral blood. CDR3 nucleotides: TGTGCCAGCAGCGTAGATAGATGGGAGCGGGGGGGCACAGATACGCAGTATTTT. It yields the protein CASSVDRWERGGTDTQYF.